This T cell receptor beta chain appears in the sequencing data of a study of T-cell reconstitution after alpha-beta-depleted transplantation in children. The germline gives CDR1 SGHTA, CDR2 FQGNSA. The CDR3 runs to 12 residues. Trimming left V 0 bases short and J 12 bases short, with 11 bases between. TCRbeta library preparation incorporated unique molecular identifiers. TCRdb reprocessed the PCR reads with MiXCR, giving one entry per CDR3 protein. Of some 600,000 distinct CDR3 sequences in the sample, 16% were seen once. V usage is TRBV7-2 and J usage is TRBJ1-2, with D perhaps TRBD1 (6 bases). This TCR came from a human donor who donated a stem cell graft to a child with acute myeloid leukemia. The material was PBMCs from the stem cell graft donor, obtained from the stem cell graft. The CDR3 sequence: CASSLAGGRDTF. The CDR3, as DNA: TGTGCCAGCAGCTTAGCCGGGGGGCGTGACACCTTC.